These 24 T cell receptor beta chains share one sample of origin, sequenced in a study of T cells after yellow fever vaccination. Via MiXCR, TCRdb re-called the 5' RACE reads, giving one row per CDR3 protein. The sample records a few hundred thousand distinct CDR3 sequences, 6.8% being singletons. The sequencing used PBMCs, collected more than 35 days after the first yellow fever vaccination. These receptors were taken from a man between 18 and 35 years old who received the YFV17D yellow fever vaccine.

This clonotype was detected only a few times. The chain combines TRBV10-1 with TRBJ1-1; D not resolved. CDR1 and CDR2 from the germline V gene are WNHNN and SYGVQD (reference sequence). V was clipped by 6 bases and J by 5 bases, with 16 bases between them. The CDR3 runs to 14 residues. The CDR3, as DNA: TGCGCCAGCAGCAGCCACCCAGGAGGTACTGAAGCTTTCTTT. Translation gives CASSSHPGGTEAFF.

The gene calls are TRBV7-9 and TRBJ1-5; D remains unclear. Deletions cut 3 bases from V and 3 bases from J, with 9 bases between. The CDR3 is 14 amino acids. Germline CDR1 reads SEHNR; CDR2 reads FQNEAQ (reference sequence). This CDR3 reads CASSFGANNQPQHF. CDR3 coding DNA: TGTGCCAGCAGCTTTGGAGCGAACAATCAGCCCCAGCATTTT. Filled out from reference TRBV7-9 and TRBJ1-5, the complete variable domain reads DTGVSQNPRHKITKRGQNVTFRCDPISEHNRLYWYRQTLGQGPEFLTYFQNEAQLEKSRLLSDRFSAERPKGSFSTLEIQRTEQGDSAMYLCASSFGANNQPQHFGDGTRLSIL.

Turning to this clonotype: An end of the junction does not agree with germline; a read error may underlie this. The chain carries TRBV7-2 and TRBJ2-2; the match to TRBD2 covers 9 bases. The CDR3 has 16 residues. The V gene's germline CDR1 is SGHTA and CDR2 FQGNSA. DNA of the CDR3: TGTGCCAGCAGCCTGGTTGGGAGGGGCTATACCGGGACTAGCCTCTTT. It is translated as CASSLVGRGYTGTSLF.

This clonotype was observed a handful of times. The chain recombines TRBV5-5 with TRBJ2-1; tentatively, D is TRBD2 (6 bases). The germline V and J ends were trimmed by 7 bases and 3 bases, with 14 bases remaining between them. This CDR3 region has 14 residues. Germline V gene sequence: CDR1 SGHKS, CDR2 YYEKEE (reference sequence). CDR3 coding DNA: TGTGCCAGCTCGAGTCACGGGGGCTACAATGAGCAGTTCTTC. Residues: CASSSHGGYNEQFF.

This clonotype was picked up many times. The V gene is TRBV7-2, the J gene TRBJ2-3, with a weak D call TRBD1 (5 bases). Trimming left V 6 bases short and J 5 bases short, with 9 bases between. Germline V gene lookup returns CDR1 SGHTA and CDR2 FQGNSA. The CDR3 length is 12 residues. This CDR3 is CASRGPGDTQYF. CDR3 nucleotides: TGTGCCAGCAGGGGGCCGGGAGATACGCAGTATTTT.

The chain carries TRBV30 and TRBJ1-5; D remains unclear. V was clipped by 4 bases and J by 0 bases, with 10 bases between them. The length of the CDR3 is 14 residues. Germline V gene data show CDR1 as GTSNPN and CDR2 as SVGIG (reference sequence). This CDR3 is CAWTPDASNQPQHF. CDR3 nucleotides: TGTGCCTGGACCCCAGACGCTAGCAATCAGCCCCAGCATTTT.

This clonotype was counted between two and nine times. The rearrangement uses TRBV5-1 and TRBJ1-4, with 7 positions matching TRBD1. There are 15 residues in the CDR3. V was clipped by 4 bases and J by 7 bases; unmatched bases: 10. Germline V gene lookup returns CDR1 SGHRS and CDR2 YFSETQ. CDR3 loop: CASSVGQLDGEKLFF. The CDR3 bases are TGCGCCAGCAGCGTGGGACAGCTTGATGGTGAAAAACTGTTTTTT.

There are a few counts of this clonotype. The chain has TRBV28 and TRBJ2-3; 13 bases agree with TRBD2. V shed 7 bases, J shed 2 bases, and the junction held 9 bases outside the gene matches. CDR1 and CDR2 (germline): MDHEN, SYDVKM. CDR3 size: 17 residues. The CDR3 nucleotides read TGTGCCAGCACCCCGTGGACTAGCGGGGGTAACACAGATACGCAGTATTTT. This gives the protein CASTPWTSGGNTDTQYF. The entire variable domain, with the rest obtained from reference TRBV28 and TRBJ2-3, is as follows: DVKVTQSSRYLVKRTGEKVFLECVQDMDHENMFWYRQDPGLGLRLIYFSYDVKMKEKGDIPEGYSVSREKKERFSLILESASTNQTSMYLCASTPWTSGGNTDTQYFGPGTRLTVL.

Comments on this clonotype: This may stem from a read error, because a much larger clone lies one nucleotide away. The J gene is TRBJ1-1, the V gene TRBV7-3; D gene ambiguous. Germline V gives CDR1 SGHTA, CDR2 FQGTGA. The CDR3 totals 13 residues. V was shortened by 2 bases and J by 1 base, with 5 bases between the two germline ends. This CDR3 is CASSLAPNTEAFF. As DNA, the CDR3 is TGTGCCAGCAGCTTAGCCCCGAACACTGAAGCTTTCTTT.

This clonotype appeared a few times. This chain connects TRBV4-1 to TRBJ2-5, with D possibly matching TRBD2 (5 bases). The germline V gene encodes CDR1 MGHRA and CDR2 YSYEKL. The CDR3 covers 17 residues. V lost 1 base and J 3 bases, leaving 18 bases between the germline ends. The CDR3, as DNA: TGCGCCAGCAGCCAAGTTCTTAGGTCTAGCCGGGAAGAGACCCAGTACTTC. Translation gives CASSQVLRSSREETQYF.

This clonotype occurred a few times. The chain recombines TRBV6-5 with TRBJ1-1; D is undetermined. V gave up 7 bases and J gave up 6 bases, with 12 bases separating them. The CDR3 spans 12 residues. Germline assignment: CDR1 MNHEY and CDR2 SVGAGI. CDR3 coding DNA: TGTGCCAGCACGCGGGGTGACGCTGAAGCTTTCTTT. The encoded protein is CASTRGDAEAFF.

About this clonotype: Just one base apart from a much larger clone, this may be a read error. The chain couples TRBV2 to TRBJ1-5; D gene ambiguous. The germline V gene encodes CDR1 SNHLY and CDR2 FYNNEI. The CDR3 covers 17 residues. Here the CDR3 DNA reads TGTACCAGCAGTTTTGGCTCACCGGTCTTTCCCTATCAGCCCCAGCATTTT. It is translated as CTSSFGSPVFPYQPQHF.

This clonotype has a count of ten or more. V usage is TRBV15 and J usage is TRBJ2-5; D is perhaps TRBD1 (6 bases). The CDR3 runs to 14 residues. Trimming removed 9 bases from V and 0 bases from J, with 14 bases in between. Per the germline V gene, CDR1 is LNHNV and CDR2 is YYDKDF (reference sequence). CDR3 DNA sequence: TGTGCCACTACGCCAGGACAGCACCAAGAGACCCAGTACTTC. Amino acids: CATTPGQHQETQYF.

The chain joins TRBV12-3 or TRBV12-4 to TRBJ1-1, with TRBD1 identical over 10 bases. The V segment lost 5 bases and the J segment 5 bases; nucleotides outside the gene matches: 8. This CDR3 has 15 residues. Here the CDR3 reads CASSGGDRGNTEAFF. The CDR3 region has the DNA TGTGCCAGCAGTGGGGGGGACAGGGGTAATACTGAAGCTTTCTTT.

At least ten counts were recorded for this clonotype. The V gene is TRBV7-8, the J gene TRBJ2-7, with 8 bases identical to TRBD1. This CDR3 has 13 amino acids. After removal of 4 bases from V and 7 bases from J, the junction contained 6 bases not matched to a gene. Germline CDR1 SGHVS, CDR2 FQNEAQ. For the CDR3, the DNA is TGTGCCAGCAGCTCCGGACAGGGTGGGGAGCAGTACGTC. Residues: CASSSGQGGEQYV.

In this sample, this clonotype turned up a few times. The chain combines TRBV7-9 with TRBJ1-4; 9 bases align to TRBD1. Germline V gene lookup returns CDR1 SEHNR and CDR2 FQNEAQ (reference sequence). This CDR3 region has 15 residues. The ends lost 5 bases at V and 8 bases at J; junction bases unmatched: 9. The CDR3 sequence is CASSLQGAPGEKLFF. CDR3 nucleotide sequence: TGTGCCAGCAGCCTACAGGGGGCGCCCGGAGAAAAACTGTTTTTT.

This chain links TRBV12-3 or TRBV12-4 with TRBJ2-6, with 8 bases lining up with TRBD2. J lost 0 bases, V lost 10 bases, and 11 bases had no gene match. This CDR3 contains 17 residues. The CDR3 nucleotides are TGTGCCACCCGGGGAACTAGCGGTAGCTCTGGGGCCAACGTCCTGACTTTC. This gives the protein CATRGTSGSSGANVLTF.

This clonotype was observed many times. The J gene is TRBJ1-5, the V gene TRBV6-1, with D possibly TRBD1 on 6 matching bases. In germline, CDR1 is MNHNS, CDR2 SASEGT. This CDR3 spans 15 amino acids. V gave up 5 bases and J gave up 3 bases, with 14 bases separating them. Written as DNA, the CDR3 is TGTGCCAGCAGTCCCCCCGGGACAATCAATCAGCCCCAGCATTTT. This sequence encodes CASSPPGTINQPQHF.

This clonotype appeared a few times. The chain combines TRBV10-3 with TRBJ1-6; 9 positions agree with TRBD1. The CDR3 contains 16 residues. J gave up 5 bases and V 5 bases, and 7 bases lay outside the gene matches. Germline-derived CDR1 and CDR2 are ENHRY and SYGVKD. For the CDR3, the DNA is TGTGCCATCAGTAGCCTCGGGACAGGGAATAATTCACCCCTCCACTTT. This translates into CAISSLGTGNNSPLHF.

V is TRBV2 and J is TRBJ2-7, with TRBD1 matching 7 bases. The germline V gene has CDR1 SNHLY and CDR2 FYNNEI. J was trimmed by 4 bases and V by 1 base; bases with no gene match: 16. CDR3 length: 18 amino acids. Here the CDR3 reads CASSEGFSVTGIIYEQYV. CDR3 nucleotide sequence: TGTGCCAGCAGTGAAGGTTTTTCTGTGACAGGGATTATTTACGAGCAGTACGTC.

In its sample, this clonotype was seen many times. The rearrangement links TRBV5-4 to TRBJ2-7; D uncertain. From germline, CDR1 is SGHNT and CDR2 YYREEE (reference sequence). The V end lost 1 base, the J end lost 2 bases, and 13 bases lay between the germline ends. The CDR3 loop spans 15 amino acids. CDR3 sequence (DNA): TGTGCCAGCAGCTTGAGTCCGCTAACAGCCTACGAGCAGTACTTC. Translating gives CASSLSPLTAYEQYF. The full variable domain, completed using reference TRBV5-4 and TRBJ2-7, is ETGVTQSPTHLIKTRGQQVTLRCSSQSGHNTVSWYQQALGQGPQFIFQYYREEENGRGNFPPRFSGLQFPNYSSELNVNALELDDSALYLCASSLSPLTAYEQYFGPGTRLTVT.

This clonotype was observed many times. This chain joins TRBV20-1 and TRBJ2-6; D might be TRBD1 (5 bases). CDR3 length: 14 amino acids. The germline V gene encodes CDR1 DFQATT and CDR2 SNEGSKA (reference sequence). Trimming cost V 7 bases and J 0 bases, with 10 bases left between them. The CDR3 DNA reads as TGCAGTGGGGGTCAGGGCTCTGGGGCCAACGTCCTGACTTTC. Protein product: CSGGQGSGANVLTF.

This clonotype was picked up a small number of times. The chain employs TRBV5-1 and TRBJ2-1; 7 positions agree with TRBD2. V was pared by 4 bases and J by 10 bases, with 8 bases of the junction left unmatched. The CDR3 length is 13 residues. Germline CDR1 and CDR2: SGHRS and YFSETQ. CDR3 loop: CASSPQSGDEQFF. The CDR3, as DNA: TGCGCCAGCAGCCCACAAAGCGGGGACGAGCAGTTCTTC. The variable domain in full, completed from reference TRBV5-1 and TRBJ2-1, reads KAGVTQTPRYLIKTRGQQVTLSCSPISGHRSVSWYQQTPGQGLQFLFEYFSETQRNKGNFPGRFSGRQFSNSRSEMNVSTLELGDSALYLCASSPQSGDEQFFGPGTRLTVL.

The chain combines TRBV7-2 with TRBJ1-1, with no clear D. The V and J ends lost 8 bases and 1 base respectively, with 11 bases between them. Germline V gene lookup returns CDR1 SGHTA and CDR2 FQGNSA. The CDR3 loop spans 13 amino acids. CDR3 amino acids: CASGRSGNTEAFF. CDR3 bases: TGTGCCAGCGGCCGCTCGGGGAACACTGAAGCTTTCTTT.